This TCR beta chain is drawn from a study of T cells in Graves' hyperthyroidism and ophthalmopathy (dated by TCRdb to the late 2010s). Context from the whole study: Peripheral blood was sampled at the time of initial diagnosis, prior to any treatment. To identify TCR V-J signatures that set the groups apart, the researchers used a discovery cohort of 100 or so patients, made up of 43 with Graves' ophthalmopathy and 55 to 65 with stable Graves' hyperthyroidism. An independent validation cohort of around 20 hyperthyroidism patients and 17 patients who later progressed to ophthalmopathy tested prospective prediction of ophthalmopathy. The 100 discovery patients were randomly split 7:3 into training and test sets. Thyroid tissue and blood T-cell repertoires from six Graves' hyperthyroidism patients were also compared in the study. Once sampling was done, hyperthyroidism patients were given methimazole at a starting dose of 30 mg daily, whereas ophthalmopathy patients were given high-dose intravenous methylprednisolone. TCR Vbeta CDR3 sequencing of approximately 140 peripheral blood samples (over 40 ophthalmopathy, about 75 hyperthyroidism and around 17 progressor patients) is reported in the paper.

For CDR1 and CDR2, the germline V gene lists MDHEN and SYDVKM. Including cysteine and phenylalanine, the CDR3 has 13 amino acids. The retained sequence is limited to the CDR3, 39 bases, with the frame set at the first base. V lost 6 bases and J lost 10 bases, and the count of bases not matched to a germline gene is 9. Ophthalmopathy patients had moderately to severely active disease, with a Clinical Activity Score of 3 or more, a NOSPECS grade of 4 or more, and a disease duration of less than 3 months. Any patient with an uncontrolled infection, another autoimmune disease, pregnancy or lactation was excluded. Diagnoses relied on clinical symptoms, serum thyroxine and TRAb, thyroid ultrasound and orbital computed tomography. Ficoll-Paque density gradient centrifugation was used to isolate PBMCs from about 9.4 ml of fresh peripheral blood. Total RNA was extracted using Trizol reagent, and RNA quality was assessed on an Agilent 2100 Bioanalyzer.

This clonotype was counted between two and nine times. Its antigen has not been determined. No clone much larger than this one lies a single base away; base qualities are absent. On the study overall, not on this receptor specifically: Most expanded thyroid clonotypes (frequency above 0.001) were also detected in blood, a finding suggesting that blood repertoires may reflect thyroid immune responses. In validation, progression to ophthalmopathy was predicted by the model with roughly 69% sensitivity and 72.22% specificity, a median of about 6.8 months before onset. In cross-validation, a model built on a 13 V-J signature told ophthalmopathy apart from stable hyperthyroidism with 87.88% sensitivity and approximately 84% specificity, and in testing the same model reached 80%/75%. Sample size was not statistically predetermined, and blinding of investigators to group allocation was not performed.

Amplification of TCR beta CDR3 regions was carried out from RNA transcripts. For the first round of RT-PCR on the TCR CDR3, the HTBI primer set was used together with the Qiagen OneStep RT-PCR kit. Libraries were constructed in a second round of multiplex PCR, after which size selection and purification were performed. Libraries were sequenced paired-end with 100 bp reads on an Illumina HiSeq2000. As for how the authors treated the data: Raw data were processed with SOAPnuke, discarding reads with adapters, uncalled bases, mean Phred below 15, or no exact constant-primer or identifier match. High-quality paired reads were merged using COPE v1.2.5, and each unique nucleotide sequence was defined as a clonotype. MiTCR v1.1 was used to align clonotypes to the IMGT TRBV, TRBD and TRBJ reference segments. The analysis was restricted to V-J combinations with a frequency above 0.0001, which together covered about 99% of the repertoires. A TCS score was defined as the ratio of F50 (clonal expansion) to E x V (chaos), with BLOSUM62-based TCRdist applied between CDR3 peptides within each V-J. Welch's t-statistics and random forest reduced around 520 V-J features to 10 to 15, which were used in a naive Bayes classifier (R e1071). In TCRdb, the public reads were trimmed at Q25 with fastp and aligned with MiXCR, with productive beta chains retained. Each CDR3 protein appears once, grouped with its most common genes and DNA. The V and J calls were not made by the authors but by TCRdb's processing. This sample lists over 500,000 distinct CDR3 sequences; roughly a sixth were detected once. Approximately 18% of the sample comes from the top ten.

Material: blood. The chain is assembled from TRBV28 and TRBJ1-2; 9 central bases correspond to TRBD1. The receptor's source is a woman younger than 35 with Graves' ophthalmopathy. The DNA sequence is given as TGTGCCAGCAGGTTTACAGGGGGCGCAGACTACACCTTC. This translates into CASRFTGGADYTF.